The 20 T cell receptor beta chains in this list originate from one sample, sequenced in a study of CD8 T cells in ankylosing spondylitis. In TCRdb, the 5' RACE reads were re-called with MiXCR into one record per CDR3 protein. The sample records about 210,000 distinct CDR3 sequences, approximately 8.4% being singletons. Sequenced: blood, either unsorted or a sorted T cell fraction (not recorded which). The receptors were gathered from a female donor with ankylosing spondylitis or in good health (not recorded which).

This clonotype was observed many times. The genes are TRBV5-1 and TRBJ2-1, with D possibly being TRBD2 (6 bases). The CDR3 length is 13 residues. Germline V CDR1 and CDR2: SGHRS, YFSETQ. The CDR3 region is CASEGSSYNEQFF. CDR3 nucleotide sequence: TGCGCATCGGAGGGAAGCTCCTACAATGAGCAGTTCTTC.

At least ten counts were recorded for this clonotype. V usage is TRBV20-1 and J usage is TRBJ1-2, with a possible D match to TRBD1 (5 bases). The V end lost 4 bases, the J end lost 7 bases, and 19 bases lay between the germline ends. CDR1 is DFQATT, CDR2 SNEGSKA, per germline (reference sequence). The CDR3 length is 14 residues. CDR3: CSATRGGSRFGYTF. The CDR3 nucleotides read TGCAGTGCTACCCGGGGGGGATCTCGCTTTGGCTACACCTTC.

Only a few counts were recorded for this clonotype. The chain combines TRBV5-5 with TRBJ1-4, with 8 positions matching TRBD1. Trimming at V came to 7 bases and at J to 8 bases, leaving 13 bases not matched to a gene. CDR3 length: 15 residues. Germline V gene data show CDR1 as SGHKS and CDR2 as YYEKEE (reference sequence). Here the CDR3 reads CASSDRGQGLEKLFF. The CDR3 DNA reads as TGTGCCAGCTCGGATAGAGGACAGGGTTTGGAAAAACTGTTTTTT.

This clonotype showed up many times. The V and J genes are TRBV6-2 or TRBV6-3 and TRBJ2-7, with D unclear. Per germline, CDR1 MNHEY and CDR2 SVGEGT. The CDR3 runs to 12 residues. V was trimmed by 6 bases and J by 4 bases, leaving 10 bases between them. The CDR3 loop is CASSTTDYEQYF. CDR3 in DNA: TGTGCCAGCAGCACCACAGATTACGAGCAGTACTTC.

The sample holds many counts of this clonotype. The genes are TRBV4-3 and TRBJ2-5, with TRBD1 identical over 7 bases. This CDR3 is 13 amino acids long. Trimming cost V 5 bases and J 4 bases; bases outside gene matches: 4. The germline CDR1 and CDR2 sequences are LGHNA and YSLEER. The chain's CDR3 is CASSRSGGETQYF. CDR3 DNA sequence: TGCGCCAGCAGCAGGTCAGGGGGAGAGACCCAGTACTTC.

The CDR3 reads CASSLEGPSSTGANVLTF. CDR3 bases: TGTGCCAGCAGCTTAGAAGGCCCATCATCAACTGGGGCCAACGTCCTGACTTTC. The gene calls are TRBV11-1 and TRBJ2-6; D is undetermined. CDR1 and CDR2 from the germline V gene are SGHAT and FQDESV (reference sequence). This CDR3 is built from 18 residues. V shed 1 base and J shed 2 bases, with 15 bases lying between them.

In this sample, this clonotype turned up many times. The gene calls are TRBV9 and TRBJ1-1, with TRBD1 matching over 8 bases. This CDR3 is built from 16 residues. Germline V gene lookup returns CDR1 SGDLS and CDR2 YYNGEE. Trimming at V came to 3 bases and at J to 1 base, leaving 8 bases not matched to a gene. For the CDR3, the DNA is TGTGCCAGCAGCGAAGGACAGGGAGCTCGGAACACTGAAGCTTTCTTT. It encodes CASSEGQGARNTEAFF. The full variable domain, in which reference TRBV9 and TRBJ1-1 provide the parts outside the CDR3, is DSGVTQTPKHLITATGQRVTLRCSPRSGDLSVYWYQQSLDQGLQFLIQYYNGEERAKGNILERFSAQQFPDLHSELNLSSLELGDSALYFCASSEGQGARNTEAFFGQGTRLTVV.

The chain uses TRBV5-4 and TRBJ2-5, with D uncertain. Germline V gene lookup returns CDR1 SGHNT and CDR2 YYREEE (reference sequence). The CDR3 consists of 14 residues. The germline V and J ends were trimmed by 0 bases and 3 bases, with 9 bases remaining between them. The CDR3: CASSLEGRKETQYF. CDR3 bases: TGTGCCAGCAGCTTGGAAGGGCGTAAAGAGACCCAGTACTTC. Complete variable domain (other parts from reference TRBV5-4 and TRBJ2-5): ETGVTQSPTHLIKTRGQQVTLRCSSQSGHNTVSWYQQALGQGPQFIFQYYREEENGRGNFPPRFSGLQFPNYSSELNVNALELDDSALYLCASSLEGRKETQYFGPGTRLLVL.

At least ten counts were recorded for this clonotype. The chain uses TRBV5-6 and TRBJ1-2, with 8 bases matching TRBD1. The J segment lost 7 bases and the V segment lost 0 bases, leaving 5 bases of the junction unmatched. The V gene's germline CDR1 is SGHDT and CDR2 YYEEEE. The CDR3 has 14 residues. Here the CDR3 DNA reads TGTGCCAGCAGCTTGGGGACAGGGCTAATTGGCTACACCTTC. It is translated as CASSLGTGLIGYTF.

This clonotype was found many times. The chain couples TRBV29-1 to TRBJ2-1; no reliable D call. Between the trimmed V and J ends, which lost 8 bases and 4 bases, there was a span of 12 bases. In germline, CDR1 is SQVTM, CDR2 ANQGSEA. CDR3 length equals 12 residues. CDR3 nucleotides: TGCAGCTTACAGACTCCGTACAATGAGCAGTTCTTC. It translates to CSLQTPYNEQFF.

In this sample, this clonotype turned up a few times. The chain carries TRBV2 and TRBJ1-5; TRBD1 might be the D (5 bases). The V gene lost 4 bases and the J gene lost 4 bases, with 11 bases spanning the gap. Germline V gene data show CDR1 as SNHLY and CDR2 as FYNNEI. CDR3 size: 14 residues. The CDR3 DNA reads TGTGCCAGCAGTGCTGGGGGAGGAAATCAGCCCCAGCATTTT. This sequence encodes CASSAGGGNQPQHF.

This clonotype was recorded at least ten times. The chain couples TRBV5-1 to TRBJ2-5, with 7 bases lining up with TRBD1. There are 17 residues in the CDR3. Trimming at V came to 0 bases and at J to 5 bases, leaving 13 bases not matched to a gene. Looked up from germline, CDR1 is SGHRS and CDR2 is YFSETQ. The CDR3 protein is CASSLAGTATARETQYF. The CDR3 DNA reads TGCGCCAGCAGCTTGGCCGGGACAGCCACTGCAAGGGAGACCCAGTACTTC.

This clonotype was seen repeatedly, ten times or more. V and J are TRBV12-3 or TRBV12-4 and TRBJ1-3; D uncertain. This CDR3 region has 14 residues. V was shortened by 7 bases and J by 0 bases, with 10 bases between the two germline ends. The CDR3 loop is CASIPPPSGNTIYF. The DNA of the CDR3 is TGTGCCAGCATTCCACCTCCCTCTGGAAACACCATATATTTT.

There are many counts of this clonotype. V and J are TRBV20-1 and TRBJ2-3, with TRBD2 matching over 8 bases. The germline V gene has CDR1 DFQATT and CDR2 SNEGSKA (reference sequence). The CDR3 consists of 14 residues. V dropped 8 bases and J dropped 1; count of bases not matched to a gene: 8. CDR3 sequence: CSSGGGSGTDTQYF. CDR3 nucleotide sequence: TGCAGTTCCGGGGGGGGGAGCGGCACAGATACGCAGTATTTT.

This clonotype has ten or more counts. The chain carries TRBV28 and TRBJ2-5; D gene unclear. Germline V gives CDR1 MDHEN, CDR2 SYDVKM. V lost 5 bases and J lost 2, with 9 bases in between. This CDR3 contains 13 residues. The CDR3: CASSDNQQETQYF. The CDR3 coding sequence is TGTGCCAGCAGTGATAACCAGCAAGAGACCCAGTACTTC.

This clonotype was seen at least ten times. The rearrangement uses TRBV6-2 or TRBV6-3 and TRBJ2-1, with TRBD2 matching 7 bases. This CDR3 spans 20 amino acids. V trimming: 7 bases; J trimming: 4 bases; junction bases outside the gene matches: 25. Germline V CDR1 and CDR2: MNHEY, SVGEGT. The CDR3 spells CASTKRSAGVDQAVYNEQFF. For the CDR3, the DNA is TGTGCCAGCACCAAGAGGTCGGCGGGAGTCGATCAAGCCGTATACAATGAGCAGTTCTTC.

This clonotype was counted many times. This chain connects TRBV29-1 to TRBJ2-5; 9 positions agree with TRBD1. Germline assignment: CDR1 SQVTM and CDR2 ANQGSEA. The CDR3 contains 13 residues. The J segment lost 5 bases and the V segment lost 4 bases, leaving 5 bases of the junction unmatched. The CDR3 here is CSVGTGARETQYF. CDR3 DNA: TGCAGCGTTGGGACAGGGGCCCGGGAGACCCAGTACTTC.

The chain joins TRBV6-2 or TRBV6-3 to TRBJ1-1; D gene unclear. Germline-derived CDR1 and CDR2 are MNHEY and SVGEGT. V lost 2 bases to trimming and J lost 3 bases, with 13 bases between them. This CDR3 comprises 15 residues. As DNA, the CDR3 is TGTGCCAGCAGTTACCAGCGAACACAGCACACTGAAGCTTTCTTT. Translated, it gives CASSYQRTQHTEAFF.

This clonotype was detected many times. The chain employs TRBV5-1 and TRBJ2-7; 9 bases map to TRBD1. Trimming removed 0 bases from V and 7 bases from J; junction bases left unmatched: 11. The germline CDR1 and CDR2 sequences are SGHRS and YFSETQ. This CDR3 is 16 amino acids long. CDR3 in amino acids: CASSLALGQGAQEQYF. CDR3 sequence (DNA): TGCGCCAGCAGCTTGGCCTTGGGACAGGGAGCTCAGGAGCAGTACTTC.

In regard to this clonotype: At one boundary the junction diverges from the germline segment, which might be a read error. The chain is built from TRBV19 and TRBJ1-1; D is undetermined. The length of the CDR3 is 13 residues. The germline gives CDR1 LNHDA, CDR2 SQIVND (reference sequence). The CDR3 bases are TGTGCCAGTAGTACCCAGACGAACACCGAAGCTTTCTTT. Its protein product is CASSTQTNTEAFF.